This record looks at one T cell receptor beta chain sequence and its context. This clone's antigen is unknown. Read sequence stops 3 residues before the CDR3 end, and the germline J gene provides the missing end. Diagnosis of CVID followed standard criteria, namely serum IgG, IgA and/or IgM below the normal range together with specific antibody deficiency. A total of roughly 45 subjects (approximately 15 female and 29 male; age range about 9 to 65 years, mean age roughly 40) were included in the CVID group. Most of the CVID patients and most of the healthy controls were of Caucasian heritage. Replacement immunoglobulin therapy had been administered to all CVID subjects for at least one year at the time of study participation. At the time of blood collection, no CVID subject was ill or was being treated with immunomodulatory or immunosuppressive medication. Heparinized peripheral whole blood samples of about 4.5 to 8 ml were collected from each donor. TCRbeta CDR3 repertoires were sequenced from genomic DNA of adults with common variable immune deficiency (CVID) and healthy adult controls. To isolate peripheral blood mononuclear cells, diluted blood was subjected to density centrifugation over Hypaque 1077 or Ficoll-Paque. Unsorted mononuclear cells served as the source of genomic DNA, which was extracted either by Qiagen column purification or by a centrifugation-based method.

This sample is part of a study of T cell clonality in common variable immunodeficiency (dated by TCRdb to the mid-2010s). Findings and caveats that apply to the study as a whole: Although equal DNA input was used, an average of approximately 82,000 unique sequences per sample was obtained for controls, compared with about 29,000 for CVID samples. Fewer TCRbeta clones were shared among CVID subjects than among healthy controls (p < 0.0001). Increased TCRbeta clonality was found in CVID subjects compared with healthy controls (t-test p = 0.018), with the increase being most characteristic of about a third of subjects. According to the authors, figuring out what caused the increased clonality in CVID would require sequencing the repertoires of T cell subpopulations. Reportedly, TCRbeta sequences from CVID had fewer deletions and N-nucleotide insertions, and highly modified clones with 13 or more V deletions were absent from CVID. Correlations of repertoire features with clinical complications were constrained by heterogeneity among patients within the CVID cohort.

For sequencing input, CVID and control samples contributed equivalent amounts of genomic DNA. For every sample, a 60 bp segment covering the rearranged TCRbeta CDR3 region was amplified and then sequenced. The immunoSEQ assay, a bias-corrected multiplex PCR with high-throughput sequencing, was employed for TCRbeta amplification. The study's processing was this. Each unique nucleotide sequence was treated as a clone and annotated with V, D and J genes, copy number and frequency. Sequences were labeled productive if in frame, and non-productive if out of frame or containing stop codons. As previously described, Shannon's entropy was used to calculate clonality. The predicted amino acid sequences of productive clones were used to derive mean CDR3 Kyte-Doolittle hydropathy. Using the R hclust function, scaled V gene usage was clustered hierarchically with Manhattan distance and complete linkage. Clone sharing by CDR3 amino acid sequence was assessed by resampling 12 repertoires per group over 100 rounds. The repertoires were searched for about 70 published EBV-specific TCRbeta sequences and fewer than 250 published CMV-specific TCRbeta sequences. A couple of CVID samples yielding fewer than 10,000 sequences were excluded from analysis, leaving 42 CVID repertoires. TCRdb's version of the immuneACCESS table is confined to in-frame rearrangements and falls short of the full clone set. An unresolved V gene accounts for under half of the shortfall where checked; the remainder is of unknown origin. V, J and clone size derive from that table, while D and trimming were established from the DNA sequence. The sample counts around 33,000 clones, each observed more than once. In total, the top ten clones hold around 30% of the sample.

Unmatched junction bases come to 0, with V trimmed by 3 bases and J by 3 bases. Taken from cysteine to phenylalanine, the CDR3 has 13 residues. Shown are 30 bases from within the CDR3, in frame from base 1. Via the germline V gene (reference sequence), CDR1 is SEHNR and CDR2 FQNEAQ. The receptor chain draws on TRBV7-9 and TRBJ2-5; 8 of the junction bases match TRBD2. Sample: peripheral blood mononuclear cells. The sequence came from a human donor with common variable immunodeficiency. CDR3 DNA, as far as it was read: TGTGCCAGCAGCTTTAGCGGGGAAGAGACC. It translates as CASSFSGEET. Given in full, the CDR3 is CASSFSGEETQYF.